This passage covers 12 T cell receptor beta chains from one sample sequenced in a study of blood T cell repertoires in COVID-19. The repertoire was sequenced with immunoSEQ multiplex PCR; TCRdb's copy has only in-frame clones and lacks some. The sample holds 55,000 to 90,000 clones, around 87% seen once. The specimen sequenced was peripheral blood. The receptor set was obtained from a man between 70 and 80 years old with active COVID-19.

The chain has TRBV30 and TRBJ2-1; the match to TRBD2 covers 14 bases. The CDR3 is made up of 14 amino acids. The V gene end was trimmed by 2 bases and the J gene end by 12 bases; junction bases not matched to a gene: 6. The V gene's germline CDR1 is GTSNPN and CDR2 SVGIG (reference sequence). CDR3 nucleotides: TGTGCCTGGAGTCCGGGACTAGCGGGAGTTGGGCAGTTCTTC. Encoded protein: CAWSPGLAGVGQFF.

The chain links TRBV7-8 to TRBJ2-6; a possible D gene is TRBD2 (5 bases). V dropped 7 bases and J dropped 2 bases, with 15 bases sitting between them. The CDR3 length is 16 residues. Germline V CDR1 and CDR2: SGHVS, FQNEAQ. The CDR3 is CASIPRRVAGANVLTF. The CDR3 DNA reads as TGTGCCAGCATCCCCCGGCGGGTAGCTGGGGCCAACGTCCTGACTTTC.

The chain employs TRBV7-9 and TRBJ2-6; the D gene is possibly TRBD1 (6 bases). Germline CDR1 SEHNR, CDR2 FQNEAQ (reference sequence). The CDR3 runs to 14 residues. V was trimmed by 5 bases and J by 4 bases, leaving 9 bases between them. The CDR3: CASSPGVGANVLTF. CDR3 nucleotide sequence: TGTGCCAGCAGCCCAGGGGTCGGGGCCAACGTCCTGACTTTC.

The chain joins TRBV7-3 to TRBJ2-1; 12 positions agree with TRBD2. After removal of 2 bases from V and 6 bases from J, the junction contained 2 bases not matched to a gene. There are 15 residues in the CDR3. Germline V gives CDR1 SGHTA, CDR2 FQGTGA. For the CDR3, the DNA is TGTGCCAGCAGCTTAGGACTAGCGGGACCCAATGAGCAGTTCTTC. Amino acids: CASSLGLAGPNEQFF.

The rearrangement links TRBV5-1 to TRBJ2-3, with 15 bases matching TRBD2. Germline CDR1 SGHRS, CDR2 YFSETQ. With V trimmed by 9 bases and J by 6 bases, 5 bases remained unmatched. The CDR3 loop spans 14 amino acids. DNA for the CDR3: TGCGCCACCCGGACTAGCGGGAGGGGTGATACGCAGTATTTT. Its protein is CATRTSGRGDTQYF.

This sequence joins TRBV6-2 or TRBV6-3 and TRBJ2-2, with TRBD2 identical over 9 bases. After removal of 4 bases from V and 0 bases from J, the junction contained 6 bases not matched to a gene. The CDR3 is 17 amino acids. Germline V gene lookup returns CDR1 MNHEY and CDR2 SVGEGT. CDR3 sequence reads: CASSSFWTSANTGELFF. In DNA, the CDR3 is TGTGCCAGCAGTTCGTTTTGGACTAGCGCGAACACCGGGGAGCTGTTTTTT.

This rearrangement joins TRBV19 to TRBJ1-6, with D uncertain. The ends were cut back, 0 bases at V and 9 bases at J, with 12 bases in the middle. In germline, CDR1 is LNHDA, CDR2 SQIVND (reference sequence). The CDR3 length is 15 residues. The CDR3 region has the DNA TGTGCCAGTAGTATAGAAGACGGAGGGAGTTCACCCCTCCACTTT. This codes for CASSIEDGGSSPLHF.

The chain employs TRBV18 and TRBJ2-7; possible D gene TRBD1, 5 bases. The CDR3 has 14 residues. Trimming removed 2 bases from V and 0 bases from J, with 8 bases in between. Germline V lookup: CDR1 KGHSH, CDR2 LQKENI. The CDR3 spells CASSPGDSSYEQYF. DNA for the CDR3: TGTGCCAGCTCACCAGGTGACAGCTCCTACGAGCAGTACTTC.

The gene calls are TRBV11-3 and TRBJ2-7, with 15 bases identical to TRBD2. CDR3 length: 16 residues. The germline gives CDR1 SGHNT, CDR2 YENEEA. J was trimmed by 7 bases and V by 5 bases; bases with no gene match: 9. The DNA for the CDR3 is TGTGCCAGCAGCCCCCGGACTAGCGGGGGGGAGGGGGAGCAGTACTTC. Translating gives CASSPRTSGGEGEQYF.

The chain links TRBV3-1 (or the pseudogene TRBV3-2) to TRBJ1-6; D gene ambiguous. The CDR3 spans 11 residues. Trimming pared 8 bases from V and 9 bases from J, leaving 8 bases between. Germline assignment: CDR1 LGHDT and CDR2 YNNKEL (reference sequence). The CDR3 sequence: CASQTVSPLHF. The CDR3 region has the DNA TGTGCCAGCCAAACGGTTTCACCCCTCCACTTT.

The rearrangement links TRBV28 to TRBJ1-2; TRBD1 matches at 8 bases. V gave up 7 bases and J gave up 6 bases; unmatched junction bases: 4. CDR3 length: 12 amino acids. Germline assignment: CDR1 MDHEN and CDR2 SYDVKM. CDR3 nucleotides: TGTGCCAGCACCCCGACAGGGGATGGCTACACCTTC. Amino acid sequence: CASTPTGDGYTF.

This clone occurred a few times. The chain employs TRBV21-1 and TRBJ1-5. TRBV21-1 is a pseudogene locus. This CDR3 comprises 14 residues. CDR3 sequence reads: CATASGNSNQPQHF. The CDR3 region has the DNA TGTGCCACCGCCAGCGGAAATAGCAATCAGCCCCAGCATTTT.